The 22 T cell receptor beta chains presented below share a single source sample, sequenced in a study of graft-versus-host responses after intestinal transplantation. Some clones are missing from TCRdb's copy, which holds only in-frame ones; the method was immunoSEQ multiplex PCR. The sample includes over 80,000 clones, roughly 83% of them seen just once. Specimen: PBMCs, collected 255 days after intestinal transplant. The receptor source for this set is a human patient who received an intestinal transplant, so some T cells may come from the graft donor.

CDR3 region: CASSLAFGGPGEKLFF. The DNA of the CDR3 is TGTGCCAGCAGCTTGGCTTTTGGGGGCCCGGGGGAAAAACTGTTTTTT. The V and J genes are TRBV5-5 and TRBJ1-4; a possible D gene is TRBD1 (6 bases). CDR3 length: 16 residues. Germline CDR1 is SGHKS and CDR2 is YYEKEE (reference sequence). The V and J ends lost 0 bases and 8 bases respectively, with 17 bases between them.

This clone has a single count. This chain links TRBV27 with TRBJ2-7; TRBD2 matches 13 bases. CDR1 and CDR2 (germline): MNHEY, SMNVEV (reference sequence). The CDR3 loop spans 15 amino acids. With 6 bases clipped from V and 2 bases from J, the junction kept 4 bases outside the gene matches. The CDR3 sequence: CASSVTSGGAYEQYV. For the CDR3, the DNA is TGTGCCAGCAGCGTTACTAGCGGGGGGGCCTACGAGCAGTACGTC.

This clone turned up a few times. The chain recombines TRBV19 with TRBJ1-5; 11 bases match TRBD1. The germline gives CDR1 LNHDA, CDR2 SQIVND (reference sequence). V shed 1 base and J 2 bases; nucleotides not matched to a gene: 7. The CDR3 totals 18 residues. CDR3 in DNA: TGTGCCAGTAGTATAGCCCGGGACAGGGGGAAGCGCAATCAGCCCCAGCATTTT. Residues: CASSIARDRGKRNQPQHF.

This clone was picked up a small number of times. The chain recombines TRBV6-4 with TRBJ2-1, with TRBD2 as a possible D gene (6 bases). Germline V CDR1 and CDR2: MRHNA, SNTAGT. The CDR3 contains 15 residues. Trimming cost V 4 bases and J 1 base, with 11 bases left between them. CDR3 sequence: CASSAGAGSYNEQFF. The DNA for the CDR3 is TGTGCCAGCAGTGCCGGAGCGGGTTCCTACAATGAGCAGTTCTTC.

This clone occurred once. The rearrangement links TRBV2 to TRBJ2-5; a weak D match, TRBD1 (5 bases). CDR3 length: 14 residues. Trimming shortened V by 4 bases and J by 0 bases, and 9 bases separated the two germline ends. Germline-derived CDR1 and CDR2 are SNHLY and FYNNEI. The CDR3 region is CASSGGTHQETQYF. CDR3 DNA: TGTGCCAGCAGTGGGGGCACCCACCAAGAGACCCAGTACTTC. Complete variable domain (other parts from reference TRBV2 and TRBJ2-5): EPEVTQTPSHQVTQMGQEVILRCVPISNHLYFYWYRQILGQKVEFLVSFYNNEISEKSEIFDDQFSVERPDGSNFTLKIRSTKLEDSAMYFCASSGGTHQETQYFGPGTRLLVL.

V usage is TRBV5-1 and J usage is TRBJ2-1; D ambiguous. CDR3 length: 15 amino acids. CDR1 and CDR2 (germline): SGHRS, YFSETQ. V lost 0 bases and J lost 10, with 17 bases in between. CDR3 protein: CASSLDNWAPPEQFF. DNA of the CDR3: TGCGCCAGCAGCTTGGATAATTGGGCCCCTCCGGAGCAGTTCTTC. Full variable domain (rest looked up from reference TRBV5-1 and TRBJ2-1): KAGVTQTPRYLIKTRGQQVTLSCSPISGHRSVSWYQQTPGQGLQFLFEYFSETQRNKGNFPGRFSGRQFSNSRSEMNVSTLELGDSALYLCASSLDNWAPPEQFFGPGTRLTVL.

The chain couples TRBV28 to TRBJ1-2; D remains unclear. V was shortened by 1 base and J by 1 base, with 13 bases between the two germline ends. The CDR3 is 16 amino acids. The germline gives CDR1 MDHEN, CDR2 SYDVKM. As DNA, the CDR3 is TGTGCCAGCAGTTTATCCGGCGACGCCCTTAACTATGGCTACACCTTC. Protein product: CASSLSGDALNYGYTF.

The chain combines TRBV9 with TRBJ2-3, with 13 positions matching TRBD2. The CDR3 is made up of 18 amino acids. With V trimmed by 3 bases and J by 5 bases, 12 bases remained unmatched. CDR1 and CDR2 from the germline V gene are SGDLS and YYNGEE. CDR3 coding DNA: TGTGCCAGCAGCGACCGGACTAGCGGGGGTTTTTCGCAAGATACGCAGTATTTT. The encoded protein is CASSDRTSGGFSQDTQYF.

The chain combines TRBV5-5 with TRBJ2-7; 8 bases are a match to TRBD1. The CDR3 has 14 amino acids. With 1 base clipped from V and 7 bases from J, the junction kept 7 bases outside the gene matches. Germline V lookup: CDR1 SGHKS, CDR2 YYEKEE (reference sequence). The CDR3 DNA reads as TGTGCCAGCAGCTTGTCCAACAGGGGGAATGAGCAGTACTTC. Translating gives CASSLSNRGNEQYF. Full variable domain (remainder filled in from reference TRBV5-5 and TRBJ2-7): DAGVTQSPTHLIKTRGQQVTLRCSPISGHKSVSWYQQVLGQGPQFIFQYYEKEERGRGNFPDRFSARQFPNYSSELNVNALLLGDSALYLCASSLSNRGNEQYFGPGTRLTVT.

This chain links TRBV25-1 with TRBJ2-4; D uncertain. CDR3 length: 14 amino acids. Germline CDR1 MGHDK, CDR2 SYGVNS. Trimming left V 1 base short and J 9 bases short, with 13 bases between. The CDR3 DNA reads TGTGCCAGCAGTGAATTGGACCCCGCAGCCATTCAGTACTTC. Translating it yields CASSELDPAAIQYF.

The genes are TRBV19 and TRBJ1-5, with D uncertain. Trimming removed 5 bases at V and 7 bases at J, with 12 bases between. Per the germline V gene, CDR1 is LNHDA and CDR2 is SQIVND (reference sequence). The CDR3 runs 13 residues. The CDR3, as DNA: TGTGCCAGTAGTCCCGTGGTTGGCCAGCCCCAGCATTTT. Its protein is CASSPVVGQPQHF.

This clone was observed a few times. The chain joins TRBV11-3 to TRBJ2-6, with a tentative D call TRBD1 (6 bases). Germline CDR1 reads SGHNT; CDR2 reads YENEEA. V gave up 5 bases and J gave up 0 bases, with 11 bases separating them. CDR3 length: 16 residues. CDR3 DNA sequence: TGTGCCAGCAGCGCGACAGGTCTCTCTGGGGCCAACGTCCTGACTTTC. This translates into CASSATGLSGANVLTF.

This clone was recorded once. This rearrangement joins TRBV11-2 to TRBJ2-5, with TRBD2 matching 11 bases. Germline trimming cut 1 base from V and 4 bases from J; bases unmatched to any gene: 2. This CDR3 spans 15 amino acids. Germline CDR1 is SGHAT and CDR2 is FQNNGV. The CDR3 DNA reads TGTGCCAGCAGCTTAGGTCTAGCGGGGGGAGAGACCCAGTACTTC. This sequence encodes CASSLGLAGGETQYF.

J is TRBJ1-2 and V is TRBV18; no reliable D call. Trimming pared 1 base from V and 4 bases from J, leaving 19 bases between. The V gene's germline CDR1 is KGHSH and CDR2 LQKENI. CDR3 size: 17 residues. CDR3 in amino acids: CASSPQSRQSSTYGYTF. The CDR3 region has the DNA TGTGCCAGCTCACCACAGAGTCGCCAGTCTTCCACCTATGGCTACACCTTC.

A single count supports this clone. The rearrangement uses TRBV6-1 and TRBJ2-7, with D tentatively TRBD1 or TRBD2 (5 bases each). This CDR3 is built from 13 residues. V dropped 4 bases and J dropped 5 bases, with 12 bases sitting between them. Germline loops: CDR1 MNHNS, CDR2 SASEGT. DNA for the CDR3: TGTGCCAGCAGTGGACCGGGGCCCCACGAGCAGTACTTC. The encoded protein is CASSGPGPHEQYF.

The V gene is TRBV29-1, the J gene TRBJ1-2, with D unresolved. This CDR3 comprises 17 residues. Between the trimmed V and J ends, which lost 1 base and 3 bases, there was a span of 21 bases. Germline V CDR1 and CDR2: SQVTM, ANQGSEA. The CDR3 loop is CSVEGGGTGPNYYGYTF. CDR3 bases: TGCAGCGTTGAAGGAGGAGGAACTGGGCCTAACTACTATGGCTACACCTTC.

V and J are TRBV2 and TRBJ2-1, with 9 bases lining up with TRBD1. V trimming: 4 bases; J trimming: 4 bases; junction bases outside the gene matches: 2. This CDR3 has 14 amino acids. CDR1 is SNHLY and CDR2 is FYNNEI in the germline V gene. This chain's CDR3 is CASSGDREYNEQFF. The CDR3 nucleotides read TGTGCCAGCAGTGGGGACAGGGAATACAATGAGCAGTTCTTC. Supplemented by reference TRBV2 and TRBJ2-1, the full variable domain reads EPEVTQTPSHQVTQMGQEVILRCVPISNHLYFYWYRQILGQKVEFLVSFYNNEISEKSEIFDDQFSVERPDGSNFTLKIRSTKLEDSAMYFCASSGDREYNEQFFGPGTRLTVL.

V and J are TRBV5-1 and TRBJ2-1, with 11 nucleotides matching TRBD1. The CDR3 covers 13 residues. Germline V gives CDR1 SGHRS, CDR2 YFSETQ. V shed 7 bases and J 9 bases; nucleotides not matched to a gene: 6. CDR3 DNA: TGCGCCAGCGGGACAGGGGGGTACGGTGAGCAGTTCTTC. It yields the protein CASGTGGYGEQFF.

The J gene is TRBJ2-7, the V gene TRBV4-1; D is possibly TRBD2 (5 bases). The CDR3 contains 14 residues. Germline values: CDR1 MGHRA, CDR2 YSYEKL. Trimming shortened V by 5 bases and J by 2 bases, and 13 bases separated the two germline ends. The CDR3 DNA reads TGCGCCAGCAGCGCCACCAGCGGCACCTACGAGCAGTACTTC. Its protein product is CASSATSGTYEQYF.

The rearrangement joins TRBV7-9 to TRBJ1-1; D call uncertain. CDR1 SEHNR and CDR2 FQNEAQ come from the germline V gene (reference sequence). CDR3 length: 13 amino acids. Trimming took 1 base from V and 10 from J, leaving 13 bases between them. The CDR3 DNA sequence: TGTGCCAGCAGCTTAGATTGGGAGGCTAGAGCTTTCTTT. Its protein product is CASSLDWEARAFF. The whole variable domain, filled in from reference TRBV7-9 and TRBJ1-1, reads DTGVSQNPRHKITKRGQNVTFRCDPISEHNRLYWYRQTLGQGPEFLTYFQNEAQLEKSRLLSDRFSAERPKGSFSTLEIQRTEQGDSAMYLCASSLDWEARAFFGQGTRLTVV.

The J gene is TRBJ1-5, the V gene TRBV19; D is ambiguous. Germline CDR1 reads LNHDA; CDR2 reads SQIVND (reference sequence). The V end was cut by 4 bases, the J end by 7 bases, with 11 bases between. The CDR3 is made up of 13 amino acids. CDR3 nucleotides: TGTGCCAGTAGTAGGTACCTCGGCCAGCCCCAGCATTTT. Its protein is CASSRYLGQPQHF.

V usage is TRBV5-1 and J usage is TRBJ2-1, with D perhaps TRBD1 or TRBD2 (5 bases each). Germline CDR1 SGHRS, CDR2 YFSETQ. There are 18 residues in the CDR3. V lost 3 bases and J 0 bases, leaving 19 bases between the germline ends. CDR3 amino acids: CASSWGRPRMDSYNEQFF. The CDR3 region has the DNA TGCGCCAGCAGCTGGGGACGGCCTAGAATGGACTCCTACAATGAGCAGTTCTTC. Full variable domain (missing parts from reference TRBV5-1 and TRBJ2-1): KAGVTQTPRYLIKTRGQQVTLSCSPISGHRSVSWYQQTPGQGLQFLFEYFSETQRNKGNFPGRFSGRQFSNSRSEMNVSTLELGDSALYLCASSWGRPRMDSYNEQFFGPGTRLTVL.